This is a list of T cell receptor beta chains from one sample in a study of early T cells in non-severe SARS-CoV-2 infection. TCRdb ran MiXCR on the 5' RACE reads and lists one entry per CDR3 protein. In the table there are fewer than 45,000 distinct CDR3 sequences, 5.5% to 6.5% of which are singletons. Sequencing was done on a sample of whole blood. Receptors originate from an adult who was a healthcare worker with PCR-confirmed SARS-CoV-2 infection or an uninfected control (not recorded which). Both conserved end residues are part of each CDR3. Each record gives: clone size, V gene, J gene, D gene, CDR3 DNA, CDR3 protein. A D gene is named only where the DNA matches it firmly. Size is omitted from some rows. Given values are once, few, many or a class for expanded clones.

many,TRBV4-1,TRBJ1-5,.,TGCGCCAGCAGCCATCCACAGGGAAATCAGCCCCAGCATTTT,CASSHPQGNQPQHF
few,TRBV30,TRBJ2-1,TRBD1,TGTGCCTGGAGCCGGGACAGGTATTCTTACAATGAGCAGTTCTTC,CAWSRDRYSYNEQFF
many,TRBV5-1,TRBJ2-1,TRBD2,TGCGCCAGCAGGGGACAGCGACTAGCGGGGGAGAATGAGCAGTTCTTC,CASRGQRLAGENEQFF
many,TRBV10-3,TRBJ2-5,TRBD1,TGTGCCATCTCCCGGGACAGTCAAGAGACCCAGTACTTC,CAISRDSQETQYF
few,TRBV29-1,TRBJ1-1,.,TGCAGCGTCGCGGGGACTGAAGCTTTCTTT,CSVAGTEAFF
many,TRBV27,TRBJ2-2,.,TGTGCCAGCAGTGGTGCAGCGAACACCGGGGAGCTGTTTTTT,CASSGAANTGELFF
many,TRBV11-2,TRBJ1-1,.,TGTGCCAGCAGCTTAGCAGGGGTCACTGAAGCTTTCTTT,CASSLAGVTEAFF
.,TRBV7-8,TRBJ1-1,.,TGTGCCAGCAGAGCTTCGGGACACATGAACACTGAAGCTTTCTTT,CASRASGHMNTEAFF
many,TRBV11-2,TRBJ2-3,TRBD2,TGTGCCAGCAGCCTACTAGCGGGAGTTTACGCAGATACGCAGTATTTT,CASSLLAGVYADTQYF
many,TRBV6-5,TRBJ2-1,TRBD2,TGTGCCAGCAGTCGGACCGGACTAGTAGCGGGAGGCGGCCCCGTTGAGCAGTTCTTC,CASSRTGLVAGGGPVEQFF
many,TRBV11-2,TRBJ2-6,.,TGTGCCAGCCGTGGGGCCAACGTCCTGACTTTC,CASRGANVLTF
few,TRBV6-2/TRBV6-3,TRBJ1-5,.,TGTGCCAGCAAAGGGGGTGGGTCACGGCAGCCCCAGCATTTT,CASKGGGSRQPQHF
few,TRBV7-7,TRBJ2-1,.,TGTGCCAGCAGCTTATCGTCGTACAATGAGCAGTTCTTC,CASSLSSYNEQFF
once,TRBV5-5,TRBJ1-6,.,TGTGCCAGCAGTCCTATAGCCGATTCACCCCTCCACTTT,CASSPIADSPLHF
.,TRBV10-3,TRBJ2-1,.,TGTGCCATCAGCCCCCGGGGCGCACCCTCCTACAATGAGCAGTTCTTC,CAISPRGAPSYNEQFF
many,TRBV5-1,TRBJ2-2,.,TGCGCCAGCAGCGCGGGGACCGGGGAGCTGTTTTTT,CASSAGTGELFF
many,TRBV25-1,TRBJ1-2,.,TGTGCCAGCAGTGAATTTCCAGTTAACTATGGCTACACCTTC,CASSEFPVNYGYTF
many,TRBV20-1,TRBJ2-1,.,TGCAGTGCTAGACCCCAGGTTCTCAATGAGCAGTTCTTC,CSARPQVLNEQFF
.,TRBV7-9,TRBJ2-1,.,TGTGCCAGCAGCCCTGACAGGTTGGAAAATGAGCAGTTCTTC,CASSPDRLENEQFF
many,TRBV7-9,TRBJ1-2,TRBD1,TGTGCCAGCAGCCCGGGACAGGGGGTGGTCGGCTACACCTTC,CASSPGQGVVGYTF
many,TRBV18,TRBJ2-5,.,TGTGCCAGCTCCCCTTGGGGGCAAGAGACCCAGTACTTC,CASSPWGQETQYF
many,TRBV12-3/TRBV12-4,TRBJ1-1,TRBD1,TGTGCCAGCAGTTTCCAAGGGACAGAACAAGCTTTCTTT,CASSFQGTEQAFF
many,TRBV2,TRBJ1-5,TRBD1,TGTGCCAGCAGTGAAGATACAGGGGTACGGAATCAGCCCCAGCATTTT,CASSEDTGVRNQPQHF
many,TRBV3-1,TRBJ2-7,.,TGTGCCAGCAGCCAAATGGGACACTACGAGCAGTACTTC,CASSQMGHYEQYF
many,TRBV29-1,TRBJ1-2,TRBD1,TGCAGCGTTGAAAGGGGGCTTAATGGCTACACCTTC,CSVERGLNGYTF
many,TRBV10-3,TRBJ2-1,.,TGTGCCATCAGTGAGTCACGGGACGGAGAGCAGTTCTTC,CAISESRDGEQFF
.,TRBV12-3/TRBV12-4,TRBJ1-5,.,TGTGCCAGCAGTTTAGACTGGGATGCTTTGGGCAATCAGCCCCAGCATTTT,CASSLDWDALGNQPQHF
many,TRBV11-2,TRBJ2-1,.,TGTGCCAGCAGCTTAGAAATTGTACTGAATGAGCAGTTCTTC,CASSLEIVLNEQFF
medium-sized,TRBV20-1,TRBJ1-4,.,TGCAGTGCCATTAGTCCGAACGGAGGAGAAAAACTGTTTTTT,CSAISPNGGEKLFF
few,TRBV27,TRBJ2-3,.,TGTGCCAGCAGTTCGCCTATCCGGGGGGCTAGCACAGATACGCAGTATTTT,CASSSPIRGASTDTQYF
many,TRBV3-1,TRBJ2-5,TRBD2,TGTGCCAGCAGCCACAGCGGGAGTTGGAGAGAGACCCAGTACTTC,CASSHSGSWRETQYF
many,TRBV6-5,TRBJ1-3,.,TGTGCCAGCAGTCGGGGGTCGAGCTCTGGAAACACCATATATTTT,CASSRGSSSGNTIYF
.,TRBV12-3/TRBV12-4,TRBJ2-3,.,TGTGCCAGCAGCCCTTACAGGGGCACAGATACGCAGTATTTT,CASSPYRGTDTQYF
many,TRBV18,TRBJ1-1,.,TGTGCCAGCTCACCACCGAGGGTACGGGTCCCTAAACCTAGCACTGAAGCTTTCTTT,CASSPPRVRVPKPSTEAFF
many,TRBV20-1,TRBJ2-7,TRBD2,TGCAGTGTTCGCCCGGGACTAGCGGGAGTTGGAGAGCAGTACTTC,CSVRPGLAGVGEQYF
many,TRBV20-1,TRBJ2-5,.,TGCAGTGCTACTTTTGACAGGATTTTCTTCCAAGAGACCCAGTACTTC,CSATFDRIFFQETQYF
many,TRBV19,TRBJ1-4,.,TGTGCCAGCTCCGGGACGTTGAATGAAAAACTGTTTTTT,CASSGTLNEKLFF
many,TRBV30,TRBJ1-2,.,TGTGCCTGGAGTACCCAGGTGGGGTGGAGCTATGGCTACACCTTC,CAWSTQVGWSYGYTF
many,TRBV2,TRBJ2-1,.,TGTGCCAGCATCCTTAGCGCTGAGCAGTTCTTC,CASILSAEQFF
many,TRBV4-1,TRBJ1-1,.,TGCGCCAGCAGCCAAGATCGGGCCCTGAACACTGAAGCTTTCTTT,CASSQDRALNTEAFF
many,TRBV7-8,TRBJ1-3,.,TGTGCCAGCAGCCGGGGTAGTCTTAACTCTGGAAACACCATATATTTT,CASSRGSLNSGNTIYF
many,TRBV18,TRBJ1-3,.,TGTGCCAGCTCAAATTCGGTTTCGGAAGGAAACACCATATATTTT,CASSNSVSEGNTIYF
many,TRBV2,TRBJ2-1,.,TGTGCCAGCAGTGAGCAGGGGGGCAATGAGCAGTTCTTC,CASSEQGGNEQFF
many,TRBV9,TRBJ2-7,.,TGTGCCAGCAGCGTGGAGGACGGACCCTACGAGCAGTACTTC,CASSVEDGPYEQYF
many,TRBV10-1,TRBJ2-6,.,TGCGCCACCCCGCCGATCTCTGGGGCCAACGTCCTGACTTTC,CATPPISGANVLTF
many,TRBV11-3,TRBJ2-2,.,TGTGCCAGCAGCCTGACAATCTCGAACACCGGGGAGCTGTTTTTT,CASSLTISNTGELFF
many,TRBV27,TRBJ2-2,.,TGTGCCAGCGGGTCCGGGACATCGAACCGCGGGGAGCTGTTTTTT,CASGSGTSNRGELFF
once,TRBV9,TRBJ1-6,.,TGTGCCAGCAGCGTAGCGCAGGAGAATTCACCCCTCCACTTT,CASSVAQENSPLHF
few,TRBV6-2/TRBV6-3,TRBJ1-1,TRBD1,TGTGCCAGCAGTTACGTGACAGGGGGCAAAGACACTGAAGCTTTCTTT,CASSYVTGGKDTEAFF
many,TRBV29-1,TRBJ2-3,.,TGCAGCGTTGAAGATCCGGTCCTACGCACAGATACGCAGTATTTT,CSVEDPVLRTDTQYF
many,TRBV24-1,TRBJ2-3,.,TGTGCCACCAGTGGAAGACCCGGAGCCGATACGCAGTATTTT,CATSGRPGADTQYF